The entry below gives a single TCR beta chain sequence along with its context. The antigen is unknown. The CDR3 has 16 amino acids. Per germline, CDR1 MNHEY and CDR2 SVGEGT. With 6 bases removed from V and 1 base from J, the gap between germline ends came to 16 bases. This entry comes from a study of T cell repertoires in cytomegalovirus infection. Study-wide results and limits: CMV-specific TCR beta clonotypes restricted by HLA-C dominated the ex vivo response.

TCRdb recomputed calls from the reads with MiXCR, one row per CDR3 protein. Of 640,000 or so distinct CDR3 sequences in the sample, around a third were seen once. This clonotype originated in a human donor in good health (CMV status not recorded). Some clones in this sample may be carry-over from other donors' samples. This rearrangement joins TRBV6-2 or TRBV6-3 to TRBJ1-5; the D is unclear. The source was cultured PBMCs, collected from culture after CMV antigen stimulation. DNA for the CDR3: TGTGCCAGCAGCCCCCGCAGGACGGAAAGCAATCAGCCCCAGCATTTT. Residues: CASSPRRTESNQPQHF.